This T cell receptor (beta chain) emerged from a study of cytomegalovirus exposure and HLA in healthy donors. With respect to this clone: This sample also contains other DNA sequences that code for the same CDR3.

CDR1 is SGHRS, CDR2 YFSETQ, per germline. Between the trimmed V and J ends, which lost 4 bases and 2 bases, there was a span of 12 bases. The CDR3 sequence is 14 residues long. With 60 Vbeta and 13 Jbeta primers, the PCR was carried out. Libraries were prepared by immunoSEQ multiplex PCR; TCRdb keeps only in-frame clonotypes and omits some of them. This sample yields fewer than 150,000 clones, of which around two thirds are seen a single time; about 7.8% belongs to the top ten. The specimen was PBMCs. The V gene is TRBV5-1, the J gene TRBJ1-1; D remains unclear. This TCR was recovered from a woman in her forties in good health and CMV-seropositive. CDR3 amino acids: CASSPDGFNTEAFF. In DNA form, the CDR3 reads TGCGCCAGCAGCCCCGACGGGTTCAACACTGAAGCTTTCTTT.